A single sample gave rise to the 15 T cell receptor beta chains below, sequenced in a study of metastatic and nonmetastatic thyroid tumors. Every patient underwent thyroid surgery untreated. TCRdb redid the clone calls on the PCR reads using MiXCR. The data hold approximately 35,000 clones, with 10% to 13% observed a single time. Sample: blood. The source is a female donor with papillary thyroid cancer or a benign thyroid nodule (not recorded which). Some clones in this sample may be carry-over from other donors' samples.

This clone was picked up many times. J is TRBJ1-1 and V is TRBV3-1, with a weak D call TRBD1 (5 bases). Trimming took off 4 bases at V and 9 bases at J, with 15 bases between the two ends. The CDR3 runs to 13 residues. Germline CDR1 and CDR2: LGHDT and YNNKEL (reference sequence). CDR3 loop: CASSRGQNQKAFF. The CDR3 DNA follows: TGTGCCAGCAGCCGTGGACAAAACCAAAAAGCTTTCTTT.

The sample holds many counts of this clone. The V gene is TRBV27, the J gene TRBJ2-3; TRBD2 matches 11 bases. After removal of 4 bases from V and 6 bases from J, the junction contained 3 bases not matched to a gene. The CDR3 covers 14 residues. The germline gives CDR1 MNHEY, CDR2 SMNVEV (reference sequence). In DNA form, the CDR3 reads TGTGCCAGCAGTTGGGCTAGCGGGAGGGATACGCAGTATTTT. Translating it yields CASSWASGRDTQYF.

This clone was seen repeatedly, ten times or more. The CDR3, as DNA: TGTGCCAGTAGTCTACGACAGAACACTGAAGCTTTCTTT. The encoded protein is CASSLRQNTEAFF. The chain employs TRBV19 and TRBJ1-1; no reliable D call. CDR1 and CDR2 from the germline V gene are LNHDA and SQIVND (reference sequence). The CDR3 contains 13 residues. Trimming removed 5 bases at V and 1 base at J, with 8 bases between. Combining the CDR3 with reference TRBV19 and TRBJ1-1 gives the whole variable domain DGGITQSPKYLFRKEGQNVTLSCEQNLNHDAMYWYRQDPGQGLRLIYYSQIVNDFQKGDIAEGYSVSREKKESFPLTVTSAQKNPTAFYLCASSLRQNTEAFFGQGTRLTVV.

This clone was counted many times. This chain connects TRBV6-2 or TRBV6-3 to TRBJ1-5; TRBD1 agrees at 8 bases. Germline CDR1 is MNHEY and CDR2 is SVGEGT. The J segment lost 8 bases and the V segment lost 6 bases, leaving 9 bases of the junction unmatched. The CDR3 sequence is 14 residues long. In DNA form, the CDR3 reads TGTGCCAGCAGATCCGCAGGGGGCGGGGAGCCCCAGCATTTT. Translation gives CASRSAGGGEPQHF.

This chain uses TRBV6-1 with TRBJ2-2; TRBD2 might be the D (6 bases). The CDR3 loop spans 15 amino acids. Germline V gene sequence: CDR1 MNHNS, CDR2 SASEGT. V was shortened by 7 bases and J by 1 base, with 13 bases between the two germline ends. CDR3 bases: TGTGCCAGCATTCGGGACTTCCTGAACACCGGGGAGCTGTTTTTT. Translated: CASIRDFLNTGELFF.

This clone was seen at least ten times. The chain uses TRBV6-4 and TRBJ2-1, with D possibly matching TRBD2 (6 bases). The CDR3 runs 13 residues. Germline CDR1 and CDR2: MRHNA and SNTAGT. The V end was cut by 3 bases, the J end by 5 bases, with 8 bases between. DNA of the CDR3: TGTGCCAGCAGTGAGGAGGGGCACAATGAGCAGTTCTTC. Protein: CASSEEGHNEQFF.

This clone has ten or more counts. The chain uses TRBV3-1 and TRBJ2-7; TRBD2 matches at 12 bases. The CDR3 covers 16 residues. Germline CDR1 reads LGHDT; CDR2 reads YNNKEL (reference sequence). Unmatched junction bases numbered 5, after V lost 1 base and J lost 4 bases. The CDR3 loop reads CASSQVETSGRYEQYF. The CDR3 DNA sequence: TGTGCCAGCAGCCAAGTCGAAACTAGCGGGAGGTACGAGCAGTACTTC.

Ten or more counts support this clone. The V call is TRBV30, the J call TRBJ1-1; 7 nucleotides agree with TRBD1. The CDR3 spans 13 residues. With 4 bases clipped from V and 2 bases from J, the junction kept 4 bases outside the gene matches. The germline CDR1 and CDR2 sequences are GTSNPN and SVGIG (reference sequence). The CDR3 region has the DNA TGTGCCTGGACCAGACAGGGAAACACTGAAGCTTTCTTT. It translates to CAWTRQGNTEAFF.

This clone came up many times. At one of its ends the junction is not consistent with the germline gene, which may arise from a read error. The chain carries TRBV7-2 and TRBJ2-1; tentatively, D is TRBD2 (6 bases). Germline CDR1 is SGHTA and CDR2 is FQGNSA. The CDR3 loop spans 16 amino acids. In DNA, the CDR3 is TGTGCCAACAGCTCCGAGGGCGGGAACGCCTACAATGAGCAGTTCTTC. Translating gives CANSSEGGNAYNEQFF.

This clone is termed medium-sized. The chain recombines TRBV6-4 with TRBJ2-3; 8 bases are shared with TRBD2. CDR1 MRHNA and CDR2 SNTAGT come from the germline V gene. The CDR3 runs to 15 residues. V was clipped by 3 bases and J by 1 base; unmatched bases: 3. The CDR3 region is CASSEGAGGTDTQYF. CDR3 bases: TGTGCCAGCAGTGAAGGAGCGGGAGGCACAGATACGCAGTATTTT.

This clone appeared many times. An end of the junction does not agree with germline; a read error may underlie this. The identical CDR3 is also encoded by other nucleotide sequences in the sample. The chain couples TRBV12-3 or TRBV12-4 to TRBJ2-7, with D perhaps TRBD1 (5 bases). The CDR3 totals 14 residues. The DNA of the CDR3 is TGTGCCAGCAGTTTCGGGCAGGGCCCCCGCGAGCAATACTTC. Its translation is CASSFGQGPREQYF.

This clone was observed many times. The V and J genes are TRBV13 and TRBJ2-5; D uncertain. Germline values: CDR1 PRHDT, CDR2 FYEKMQ (reference sequence). Trimming cost V 4 bases and J 2 bases, with 20 bases left between them. The CDR3 length is 17 residues. DNA of the CDR3: TGTGCCAGCAGCTACTCCCCCAGGATAGTCGTGCAAGAGACCCAGTACTTC. Translation gives CASSYSPRIVVQETQYF.

This clone was picked up many times. The rearrangement links TRBV11-2 to TRBJ2-1; 9 nucleotides align to TRBD2. J was trimmed by 7 bases and V by 6 bases; bases with no gene match: 4. CDR3 length equals 13 residues. Germline V gene data show CDR1 as SGHAT and CDR2 as FQNNGV. CDR3 DNA sequence: TGTGCCAGCAGTAGCGGGAGTGTAAATGAGCAGTTCTTC. It specifies CASSSGSVNEQFF.

The CDR3 is CASSIPGRTSGSADTQYF. The CDR3 region has the DNA TGTGCCAGTAGTATACCGGGGAGGACTAGCGGGAGTGCAGATACGCAGTATTTT. The chain combines TRBV19 with TRBJ2-3, with 13 nucleotides matching TRBD2. The CDR3 covers 18 residues. V trimming: 2 bases; J trimming: 4 bases; junction bases outside the gene matches: 9. Germline CDR1 reads LNHDA; CDR2 reads SQIVND (reference sequence).

This clone was observed many times. This rearrangement joins TRBV29-1 to TRBJ2-1, with 10 bases fitting TRBD2. The CDR3 is 20 residues long. After removal of 5 bases from V and 1 base from J, the junction contained 20 bases not matched to a gene. Looked up from germline, CDR1 is SQVTM and CDR2 is ANQGSEA. In nucleotides, the CDR3 is TGCAGCGTTAAGAGGGGGGCTAGCGGGAGTTGGGTTGCGTCCTACAATGAGCAGTTCTTC. It is translated as CSVKRGASGSWVASYNEQFF.